Reported below is one T cell receptor (beta chain). Its target is unknown. This specimen comes from a study of shared clonotypes between healthy human individuals. Each replicate PCR on the sorted subsets used 200 to 250 ng DNA (around 30,000 T cell genomes). Clones were sequenced by immunoSEQ multiplex PCR, and TCRdb holds only the in-frame ones, with some missing. The table lists about 2.1 million clones, 93% of them singletons. Study-wide results and limits: Sorted-subset sequencing, rarefaction showed, was incomplete despite large depth. When compared with the clonotypes that were shared by all four sorted-subset donors, the non-shared clonotypes turned out to have lower generation probabilities.

Naive-designated CD8 cells lacked CD45RO, were positively enriched for CCR7, and omitted terminally differentiated effector memory CD45RA+ cells. The donor cohort consisted entirely of Caucasian adults residing in Nashville, Tennessee. This CDR3 region has 14 residues. In germline, CDR1 is SGHDT, CDR2 YYEEEE. After removal of 4 bases from V and 3 bases from J, the junction contained 5 bases not matched to a gene. The source is a man between 18 and 35 years old in good health. Some clones in this sample may be carry-over from other donors' samples. The V gene is TRBV5-6, the J gene TRBJ2-7; 9 bases line up with TRBD2. Sequencing was performed on naive CD8+ T cells from PBMCs. CDR3: CASSPGLAHYEQYF. CDR3 sequence (DNA): TGTGCCAGCAGCCCGGGACTAGCCCACTACGAGCAGTACTTC.